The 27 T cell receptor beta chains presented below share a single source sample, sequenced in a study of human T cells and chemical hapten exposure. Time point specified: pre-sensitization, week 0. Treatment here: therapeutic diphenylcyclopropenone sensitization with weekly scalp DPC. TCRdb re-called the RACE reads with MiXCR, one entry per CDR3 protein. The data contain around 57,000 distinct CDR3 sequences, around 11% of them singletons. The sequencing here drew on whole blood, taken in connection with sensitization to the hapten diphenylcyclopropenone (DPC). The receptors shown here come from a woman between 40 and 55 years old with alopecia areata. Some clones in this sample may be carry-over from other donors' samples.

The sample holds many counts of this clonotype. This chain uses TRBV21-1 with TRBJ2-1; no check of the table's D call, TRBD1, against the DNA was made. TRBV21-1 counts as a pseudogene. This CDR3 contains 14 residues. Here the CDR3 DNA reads TGTGCCAGCAGCGGACGGGACCTATCTCTGGCGCAGTTCTTC. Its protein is CASSGRDLSLAQFF.

For the CDR3, the DNA is TGTGCCAGCAGCTTAGGCGTGGGGGAGACCCAGTACTTC. Its protein product is CASSLGVGETQYF. The chain combines TRBV7-2 with TRBJ2-5, with D unclear. The CDR3 contains 13 residues. Germline CDR1 SGHTA, CDR2 FQGNSA. Trimming pared 1 base from V and 5 bases from J, leaving 8 bases between.

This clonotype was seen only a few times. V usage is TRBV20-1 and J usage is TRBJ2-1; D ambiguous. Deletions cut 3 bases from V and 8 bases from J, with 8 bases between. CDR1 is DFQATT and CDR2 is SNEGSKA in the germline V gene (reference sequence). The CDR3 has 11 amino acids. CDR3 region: CSASGEDEQFF. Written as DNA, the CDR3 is TGCAGTGCTAGTGGTGAGGATGAGCAGTTCTTC.

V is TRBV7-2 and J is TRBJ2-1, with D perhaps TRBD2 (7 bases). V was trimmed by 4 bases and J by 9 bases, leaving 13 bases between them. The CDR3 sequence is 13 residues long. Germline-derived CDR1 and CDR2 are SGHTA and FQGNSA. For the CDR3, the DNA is TGTGCCAGCAGCTCTCAAGGGGGGGGTGAGCAGTTCTTC. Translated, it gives CASSSQGGGEQFF.

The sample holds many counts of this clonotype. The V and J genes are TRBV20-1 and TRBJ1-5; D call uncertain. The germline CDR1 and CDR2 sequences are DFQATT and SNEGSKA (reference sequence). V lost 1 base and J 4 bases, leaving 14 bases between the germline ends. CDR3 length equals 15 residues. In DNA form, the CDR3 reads TGCAGTGCTAGAGGGAGCGGAATCTTAAATCAGCCCCAGCATTTT. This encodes CSARGSGILNQPQHF.

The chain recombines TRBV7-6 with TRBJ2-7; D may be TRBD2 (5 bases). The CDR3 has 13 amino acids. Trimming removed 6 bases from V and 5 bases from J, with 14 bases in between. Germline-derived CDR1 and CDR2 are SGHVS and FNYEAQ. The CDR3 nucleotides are TGTGCCAGCAGTCACTCCACGGGGAACGAGCAGTACTTC. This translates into CASSHSTGNEQYF.

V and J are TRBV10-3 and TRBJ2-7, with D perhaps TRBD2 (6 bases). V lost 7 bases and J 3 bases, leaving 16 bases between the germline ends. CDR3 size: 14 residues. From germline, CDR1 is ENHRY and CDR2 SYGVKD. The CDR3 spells CAIMSEGLNYEQYF. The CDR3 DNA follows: TGTGCCATCATGTCGGAGGGACTTAACTACGAGCAGTACTTC.

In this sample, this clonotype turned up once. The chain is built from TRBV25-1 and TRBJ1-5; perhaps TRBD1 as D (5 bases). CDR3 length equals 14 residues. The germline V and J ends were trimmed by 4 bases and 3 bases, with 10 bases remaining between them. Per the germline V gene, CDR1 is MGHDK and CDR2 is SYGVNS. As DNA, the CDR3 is TGTGCCAGCAGTGCGTCGGGACCCAATCAGCCCCAGCATTTT. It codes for CASSASGPNQPQHF.

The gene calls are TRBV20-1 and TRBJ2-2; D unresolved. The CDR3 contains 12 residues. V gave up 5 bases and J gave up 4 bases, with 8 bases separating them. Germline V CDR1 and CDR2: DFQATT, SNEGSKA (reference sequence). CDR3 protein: CSALGRTGELFF. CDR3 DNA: TGCAGTGCTTTAGGACGCACCGGGGAGCTGTTTTTT.

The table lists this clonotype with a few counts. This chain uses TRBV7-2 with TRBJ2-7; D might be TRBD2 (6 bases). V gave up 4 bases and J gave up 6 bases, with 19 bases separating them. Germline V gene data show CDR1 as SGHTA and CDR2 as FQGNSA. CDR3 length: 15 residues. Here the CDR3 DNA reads TGTGCCAGCAGCTACCGGGACGGCGGGATGTCCGAGCAGTACTTC. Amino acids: CASSYRDGGMSEQYF. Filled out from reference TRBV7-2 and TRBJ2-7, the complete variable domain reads GAGVSQSPSNKVTEKGKDVELRCDPISGHTALYWYRQSLGQGLEFLIYFQGNSAPDKSGLPSDRFSAERTGGSVSTLTIQRTQQEDSAVYLCASSYRDGGMSEQYFGPGTRLTVT.

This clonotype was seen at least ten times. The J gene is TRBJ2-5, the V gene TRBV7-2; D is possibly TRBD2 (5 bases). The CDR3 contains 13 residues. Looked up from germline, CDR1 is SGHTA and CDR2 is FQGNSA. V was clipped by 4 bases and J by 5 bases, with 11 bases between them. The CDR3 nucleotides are TGTGCCAGCAGCTCCGGGGTAGTGGAGACCCAGTACTTC. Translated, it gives CASSSGVVETQYF.

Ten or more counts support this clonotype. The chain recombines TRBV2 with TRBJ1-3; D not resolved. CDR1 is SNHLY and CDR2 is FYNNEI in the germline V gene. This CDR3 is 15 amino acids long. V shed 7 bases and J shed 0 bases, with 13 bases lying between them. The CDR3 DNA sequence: TGTGCCAGCACCCCAGCTATCAGCTCTGGAAACACCATATATTTT. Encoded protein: CASTPAISSGNTIYF.

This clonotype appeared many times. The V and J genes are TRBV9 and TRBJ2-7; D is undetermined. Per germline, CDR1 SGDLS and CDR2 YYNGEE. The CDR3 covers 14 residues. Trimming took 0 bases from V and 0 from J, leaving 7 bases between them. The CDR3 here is CASSVDGRSYEQYF. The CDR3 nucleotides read TGTGCCAGCAGCGTAGATGGACGCTCCTACGAGCAGTACTTC.

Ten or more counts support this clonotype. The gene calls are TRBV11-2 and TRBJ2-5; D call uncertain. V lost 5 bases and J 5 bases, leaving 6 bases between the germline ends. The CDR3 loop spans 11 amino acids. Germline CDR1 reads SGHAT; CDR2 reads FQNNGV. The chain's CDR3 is CASSRTETQYF. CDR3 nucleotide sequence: TGTGCCAGCAGCCGGACGGAGACCCAGTACTTC.

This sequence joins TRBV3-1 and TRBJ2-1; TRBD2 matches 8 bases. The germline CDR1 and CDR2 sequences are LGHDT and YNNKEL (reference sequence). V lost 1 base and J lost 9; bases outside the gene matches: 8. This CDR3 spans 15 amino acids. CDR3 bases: TGTGCCAGCAGCCAAGGGCCAGCGGGGGTGGGTGAGCAGTTCTTC. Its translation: CASSQGPAGVGEQFF.

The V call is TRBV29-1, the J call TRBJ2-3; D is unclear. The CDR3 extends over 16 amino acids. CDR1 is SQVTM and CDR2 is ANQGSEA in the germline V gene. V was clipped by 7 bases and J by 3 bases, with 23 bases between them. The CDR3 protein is CSAGPQLNHGTDTQYF. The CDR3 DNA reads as TGCAGCGCTGGCCCTCAACTAAACCATGGGACAGATACGCAGTATTTT.

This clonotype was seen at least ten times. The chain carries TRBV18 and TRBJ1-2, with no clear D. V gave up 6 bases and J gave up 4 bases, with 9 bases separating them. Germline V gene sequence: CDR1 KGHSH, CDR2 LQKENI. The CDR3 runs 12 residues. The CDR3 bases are TGTGCCAGCTCCCTGGATGCCTATGGCTACACCTTC. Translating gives CASSLDAYGYTF.

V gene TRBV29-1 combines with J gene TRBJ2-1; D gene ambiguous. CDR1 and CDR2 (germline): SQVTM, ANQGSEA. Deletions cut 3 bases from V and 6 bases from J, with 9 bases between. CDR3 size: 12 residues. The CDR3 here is CSVDVSGNEQFF. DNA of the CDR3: TGCAGCGTTGACGTTTCCGGCAATGAGCAGTTCTTC.

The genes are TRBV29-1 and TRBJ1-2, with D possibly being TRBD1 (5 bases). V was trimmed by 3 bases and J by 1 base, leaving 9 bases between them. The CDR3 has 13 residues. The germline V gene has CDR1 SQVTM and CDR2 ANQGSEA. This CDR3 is CSVDRGYNYGYTF. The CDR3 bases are TGCAGCGTTGACCGGGGCTATAACTATGGCTACACCTTC.

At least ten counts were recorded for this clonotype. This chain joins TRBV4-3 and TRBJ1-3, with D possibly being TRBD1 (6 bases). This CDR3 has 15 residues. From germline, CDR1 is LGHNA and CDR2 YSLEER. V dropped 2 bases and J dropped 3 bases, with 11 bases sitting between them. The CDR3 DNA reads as TGCGCCAGCAGCCAAACAGGCAGGGGTGGAAACACCATATATTTT. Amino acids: CASSQTGRGGNTIYF.

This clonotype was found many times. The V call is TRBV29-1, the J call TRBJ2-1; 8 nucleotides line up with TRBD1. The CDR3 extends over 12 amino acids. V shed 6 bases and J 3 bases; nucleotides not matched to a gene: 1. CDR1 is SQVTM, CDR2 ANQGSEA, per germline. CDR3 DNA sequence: TGCAGCGTCGGGACAGGCTACAATGAGCAGTTCTTC. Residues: CSVGTGYNEQFF.

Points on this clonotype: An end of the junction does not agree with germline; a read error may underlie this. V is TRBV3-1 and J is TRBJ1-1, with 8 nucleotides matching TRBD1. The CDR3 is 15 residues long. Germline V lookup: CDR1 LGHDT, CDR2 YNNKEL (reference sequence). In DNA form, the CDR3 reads TGTGCCAGCAACCAATCGGGTACAGGGGGAATTGAAGCTTTCTTT. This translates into CASNQSGTGGIEAFF.

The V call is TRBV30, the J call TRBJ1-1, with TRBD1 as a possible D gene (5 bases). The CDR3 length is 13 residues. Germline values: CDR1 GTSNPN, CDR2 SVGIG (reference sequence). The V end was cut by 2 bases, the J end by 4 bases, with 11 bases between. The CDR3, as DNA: TGTGCCTGGAGTTGGGGGGAAGGCACTGAAGCTTTCTTT. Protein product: CAWSWGEGTEAFF. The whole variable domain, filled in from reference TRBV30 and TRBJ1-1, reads SQTIHQWPATLVQPVGSPLSLECTVEGTSNPNLYWYRQAAGRGLQLLFYSVGIGQISSEVPQNLSASRPQDRQFILSSKKLLLSDSGFYLCAWSWGEGTEAFFGQGTRLTVV.

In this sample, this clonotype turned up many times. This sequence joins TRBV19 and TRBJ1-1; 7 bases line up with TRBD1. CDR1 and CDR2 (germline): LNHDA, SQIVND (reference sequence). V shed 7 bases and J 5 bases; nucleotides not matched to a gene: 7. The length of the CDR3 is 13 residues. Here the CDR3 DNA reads TGTGCCAGTACCCGCCAGGGGGTGACTGAAGCTTTCTTT. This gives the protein CASTRQGVTEAFF.

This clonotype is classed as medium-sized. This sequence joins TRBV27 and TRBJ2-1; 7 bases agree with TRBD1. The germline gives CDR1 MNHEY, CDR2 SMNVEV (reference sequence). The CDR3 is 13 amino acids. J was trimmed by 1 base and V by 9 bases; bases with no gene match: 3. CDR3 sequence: CASGRGSYNEQFF. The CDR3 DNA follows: TGTGCCAGTGGCAGGGGGTCCTACAATGAGCAGTTCTTC.

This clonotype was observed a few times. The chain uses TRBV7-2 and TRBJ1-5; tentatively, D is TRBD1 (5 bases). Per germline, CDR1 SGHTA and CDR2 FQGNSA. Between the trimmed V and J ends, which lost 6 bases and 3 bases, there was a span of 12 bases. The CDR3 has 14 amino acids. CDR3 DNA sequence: TGTGCCAGCAGTAGGGGAGCGAACAATCAGCCCCAGCATTTT. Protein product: CASSRGANNQPQHF.

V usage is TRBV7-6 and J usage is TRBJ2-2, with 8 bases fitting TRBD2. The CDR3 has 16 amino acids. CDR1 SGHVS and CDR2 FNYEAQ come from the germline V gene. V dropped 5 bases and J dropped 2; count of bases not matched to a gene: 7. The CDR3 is CASSPRTSLNTGELFF. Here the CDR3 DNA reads TGTGCCAGCAGCCCCAGGACTAGCCTAAACACCGGGGAGCTGTTTTTT.